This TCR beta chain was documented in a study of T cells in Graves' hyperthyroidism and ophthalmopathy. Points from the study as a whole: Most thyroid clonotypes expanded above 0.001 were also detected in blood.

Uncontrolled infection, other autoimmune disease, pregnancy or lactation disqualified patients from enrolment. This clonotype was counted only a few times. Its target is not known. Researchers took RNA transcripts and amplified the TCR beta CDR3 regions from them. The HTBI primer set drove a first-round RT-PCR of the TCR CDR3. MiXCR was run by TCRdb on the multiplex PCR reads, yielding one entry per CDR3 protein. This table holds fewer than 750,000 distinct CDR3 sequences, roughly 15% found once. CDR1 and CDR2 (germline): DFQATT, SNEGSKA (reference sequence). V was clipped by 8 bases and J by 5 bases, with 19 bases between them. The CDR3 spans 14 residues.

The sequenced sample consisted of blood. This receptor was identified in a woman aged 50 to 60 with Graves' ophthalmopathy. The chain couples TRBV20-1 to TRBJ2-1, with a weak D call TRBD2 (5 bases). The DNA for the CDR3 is TGCAGTATAAGGATACTAGGTCCGGACAATGAGCAGTTCTTC. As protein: CSIRILGPDNEQFF.